The clone carrying this T cell receptor (beta chain) is medium-sized. No antigen is known for it. The sample originates from a study of early T cells in non-severe SARS-CoV-2 infection. The CDR3 has 14 residues. The V end was cut by 5 bases, the J end by 5 bases, with 10 bases between. The germline gives CDR1 SGHTA, CDR2 FQGNSA. Individual cDNA molecules were tagged with unique molecular identifiers, the study reported. MiXCR, applied by TCRdb to the 5' RACE reads, yields one record per CDR3 protein. The sample holds some 40,000 distinct CDR3 sequences, 4.7% seen once. General observations from the study: VDJdb-based matching was biased toward anti-spike CD8 responses and missed private and CD4 specificities.

This receptor was obtained from an adult who was a healthcare worker with PCR-confirmed SARS-CoV-2 infection or an uninfected control (not recorded which). V usage is TRBV7-2 and J usage is TRBJ1-6, with D unresolved. Sample: whole blood. The CDR3 here is CASSPEHNNSPLHF. The CDR3 DNA reads as TGTGCCAGCAGCCCCGAACATAATAATTCACCCCTCCACTTT.